These 17 T cell receptor beta chains share one sample of origin, sequenced in a study of OX40 agonist ivuxolimab in advanced cancers. The repertoire was sequenced with immunoSEQ multiplex PCR; TCRdb's copy has only in-frame clones and lacks some. The data show approximately 74,000 clones, with about 93% seen just once and approximately 0.58% held by the top ten. Sequencing used CD4+ or CD8+ T cells sorted from blood, obtained in a trial of the OX40 agonist ivuxolimab. These receptors were obtained from an adult with an advanced solid tumor such as melanoma, head and neck, liver or kidney cancer.

The table lists this clone with a count of one. The chain recombines TRBV7-2 with TRBJ1-2, with D perhaps matching TRBD1 (6 bases). The CDR3 runs 15 residues. V lost 5 bases and J lost 2, with 15 bases in between. CDR1 is SGHTA and CDR2 is FQGNSA in the germline V gene. The CDR3 region is CASSPGAGENYGYTF. DNA for the CDR3: TGTGCCAGCAGCCCGGGGGCCGGAGAAAACTATGGCTACACCTTC.

The chain recombines TRBV28 with TRBJ2-5; 8 positions match TRBD2. Germline V gives CDR1 MDHEN, CDR2 SYDVKM. The CDR3 length is 14 residues. V lost 7 bases, J lost 4 bases, and 8 bases stayed unmatched. The CDR3 bases are TGTGCCAGCACCAAGGGACTAGTTGGAGAGACCCAGTACTTC. This encodes CASTKGLVGETQYF.

This CDR3 reads CASSLSGSSYEQYF. DNA of the CDR3: TGCGCCAGCAGCCTTAGCGGGAGTTCCTACGAGCAGTACTTC. The rearrangement joins TRBV4-3 to TRBJ2-7, with 9 nucleotides matching TRBD2. Trimming removed 4 bases from V and 1 base from J; junction bases left unmatched: 2. The CDR3 sequence is 14 residues long. Germline assignment: CDR1 LGHNA and CDR2 YSLEER.

This chain uses TRBV11-2 with TRBJ2-7, with 7 bases matching TRBD1. The germline gives CDR1 SGHAT, CDR2 FQNNGV. Trimming at V came to 0 bases and at J to 6 bases, leaving 5 bases not matched to a gene. The CDR3 totals 14 residues. The CDR3 DNA follows: TGTGCCAGCAGCTTAGATCACAGGGGCGGCGAGCAGTACTTC. Amino acids: CASSLDHRGGEQYF.

This chain joins TRBV28 and TRBJ2-5; TRBD2 might be the D (6 bases). The CDR3 is made up of 11 amino acids. CDR1 is MDHEN, CDR2 SYDVKM, per germline. Trimming left V 3 bases short and J 7 bases short, with 6 bases between. The CDR3 region has the DNA TGTGCCAGCAGTTTGGAGGGGACCCAGTACTTC. Protein sequence: CASSLEGTQYF.

The chain carries TRBV5-6 and TRBJ2-1; TRBD2 agrees at 10 bases. Looked up from germline, CDR1 is SGHDT and CDR2 is YYEEEE. The CDR3 contains 15 residues. V dropped 7 bases and J dropped 5; count of bases not matched to a gene: 9. Here the CDR3 DNA reads TGTGCCAGCCGACTGGGACTAGCGACTAACAATGAGCAGTTCTTC. The encoded protein is CASRLGLATNNEQFF. The variable domain in full, completed from reference TRBV5-6 and TRBJ2-1, reads DAGVTQSPTHLIKTRGQQVTLRCSPKSGHDTVSWYQQALGQGPQFIFQYYEEEERQRGNFPDRFSGHQFPNYSSELNVNALLLGDSALYLCASRLGLATNNEQFFGPGTRLTVL.

The chain uses TRBV19 and TRBJ2-4, with TRBD2 matching 7 bases. Per germline, CDR1 LNHDA and CDR2 SQIVND (reference sequence). There are 15 residues in the CDR3. With 4 bases clipped from V and 8 bases from J, the junction kept 11 bases outside the gene matches. CDR3 loop: CASSSGREVGDIQYF. In DNA, the CDR3 is TGTGCCAGTAGTAGCGGGAGAGAGGTTGGAGACATTCAGTACTTC.

The V call is TRBV25-1, the J call TRBJ2-1; D not certain. V dropped 3 bases and J dropped 8 bases, with 5 bases sitting between them. Germline assignment: CDR1 MGHDK and CDR2 SYGVNS. The CDR3 has 11 amino acids. The CDR3 loop is CASSEKDEQFF. CDR3 coding DNA: TGTGCCAGCAGTGAGAAAGATGAGCAGTTCTTC.

CDR3 DNA sequence: TGCGCCAGCAGCCGGGGAGAAAATGAAAAACTGTTTTTT. Protein product: CASSRGENEKLFF. The chain joins TRBV5-1 to TRBJ1-4; D ambiguous. Deletions cut 4 bases from V and 5 bases from J, with 9 bases between. Germline-derived CDR1 and CDR2 are SGHRS and YFSETQ. The CDR3 sequence is 13 residues long.

This chain uses TRBV4-3 with TRBJ2-1; 10 nucleotides match TRBD2. The CDR3 covers 20 residues. V was clipped by 0 bases and J by 0 bases; unmatched bases: 11. CDR1 is LGHNA and CDR2 is YSLEER in the germline V gene. The CDR3 DNA sequence: TGCGCCAGCAGCCAAGACATGCTAGCGGGAGAGCCCTACTCCTACAATGAGCAGTTCTTC. It translates to CASSQDMLAGEPYSYNEQFF.

The gene calls are TRBV19 and TRBJ2-2; D gene ambiguous. The CDR3 covers 14 residues. CDR1 is LNHDA and CDR2 is SQIVND in the germline V gene (reference sequence). V shed 4 bases and J shed 5 bases, with 11 bases lying between them. CDR3 sequence (DNA): TGTGCCAGTAGTACGCAGTTACAGACCGGGGAGCTGTTTTTT. It is translated as CASSTQLQTGELFF.

The chain uses TRBV10-3 and TRBJ1-1, with TRBD1 as a possible D gene (6 bases). V gave up 2 bases and J gave up 1 base, with 11 bases separating them. From germline, CDR1 is ENHRY and CDR2 SYGVKD. This CDR3 region has 15 residues. The chain's CDR3 is CAISETRQENTEAFF. The CDR3 bases are TGTGCCATCAGTGAGACGAGACAGGAGAACACTGAAGCTTTCTTT.

Points on this clone: A junction end diverges from the germline sequence, so it may reflect a read error. This chain connects TRBV7-3 to TRBJ2-7; TRBD1 matches at 9 bases. The length of the CDR3 is 13 residues. Germline V lookup: CDR1 SGHTA, CDR2 FQGTGA. The CDR3 sequence is CVSSSNGQGEQYF. CDR3 DNA: TGTGTCAGCAGCTCGAACGGACAGGGGGAGCAGTACTTC. The full variable domain, completed using reference TRBV7-3 and TRBJ2-7, is GAGVSQTPSNKVTEKGKYVELRCDPISGHTALYWYRQSLGQGPEFLIYFQGTGAADDSGLPNDRFFAVRPEGSVSTLKIQRTERGDSAVYLCVSSSNGQGEQYFGPGTRLTVT.

The gene calls are TRBV18 and TRBJ2-2; unclear D gene. The V gene's germline CDR1 is KGHSH and CDR2 LQKENI. The CDR3 is 12 residues long. V was cut by 1 base and J by 3 bases, with 0 bases left in between. CDR3 DNA sequence: TGTGCCAGCTCACCACACACCGGGGAGCTGTTTTTT. Protein sequence: CASSPHTGELFF.

J is TRBJ2-4 and V is TRBV2; TRBD1 agrees at 12 bases. The trim removed 5 bases at V and 6 bases at J, leaving 5 bases unmatched. The CDR3 totals 15 residues. Germline V gene data show CDR1 as SNHLY and CDR2 as FYNNEI. The CDR3 bases are TGTGCCAGCAGTCCGGGGGACAGGGGGCTAAACATTCAGTACTTC. Encoded protein: CASSPGDRGLNIQYF.

This sequence joins TRBV6-1 and TRBJ1-4; D call uncertain. This CDR3 spans 11 amino acids. The germline V gene has CDR1 MNHNS and CDR2 SASEGT. Deletions cut 6 bases from V and 8 bases from J, with 7 bases between. The CDR3 DNA follows: TGTGCCAGCAGCCCCAAAGAAAAACTGTTTTTT. Translating it yields CASSPKEKLFF.

The chain uses TRBV19 and TRBJ2-1; a possible D gene is TRBD2 (6 bases). This CDR3 spans 14 amino acids. The germline gives CDR1 LNHDA, CDR2 SQIVND (reference sequence). Between the trimmed V and J ends, which lost 3 bases and 2 bases, there was a span of 8 bases. CDR3 sequence: CASSIGGTYNEQFF. The CDR3 DNA reads TGTGCCAGTAGTATCGGGGGTACCTACAATGAGCAGTTCTTC.